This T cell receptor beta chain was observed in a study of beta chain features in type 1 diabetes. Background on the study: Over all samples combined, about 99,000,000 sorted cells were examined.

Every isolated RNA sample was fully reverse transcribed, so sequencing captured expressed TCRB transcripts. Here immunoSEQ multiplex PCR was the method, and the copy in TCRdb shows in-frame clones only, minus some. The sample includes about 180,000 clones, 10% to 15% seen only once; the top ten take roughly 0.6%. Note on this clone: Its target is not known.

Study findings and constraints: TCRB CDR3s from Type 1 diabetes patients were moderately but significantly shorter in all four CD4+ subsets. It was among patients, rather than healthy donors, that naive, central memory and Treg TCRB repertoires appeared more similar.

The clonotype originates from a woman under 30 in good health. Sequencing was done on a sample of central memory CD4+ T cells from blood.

The CDR3 DNA reads TGCAGCGTTGGTGACCCAGGGTCGTCGAACACCGGGGAGCTGTTTTTT. It is translated as CSVGDPGSSNTGELFF. The chain links TRBV29-1 to TRBJ2-2; possible D gene TRBD1, 5 bases. Trimming removed 4 bases at V and 0 bases at J, with 15 bases between. This CDR3 has 16 amino acids. Germline values: CDR1 SQVTM, CDR2 ANQGSEA.